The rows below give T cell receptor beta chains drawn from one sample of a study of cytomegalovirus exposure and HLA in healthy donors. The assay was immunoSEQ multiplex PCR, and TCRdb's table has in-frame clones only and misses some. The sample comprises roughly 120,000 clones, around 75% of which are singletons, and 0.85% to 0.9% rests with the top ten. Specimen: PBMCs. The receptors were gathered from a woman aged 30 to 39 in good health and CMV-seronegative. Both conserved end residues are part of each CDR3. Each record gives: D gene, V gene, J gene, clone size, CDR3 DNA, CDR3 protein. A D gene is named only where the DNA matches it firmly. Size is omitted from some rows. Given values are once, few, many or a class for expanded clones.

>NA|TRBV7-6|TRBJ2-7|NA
TGTGCCAGCAGCGTAGGGGGGAAATGGGACAGTAGCTCCTACGAGCAGTACTTC
CASSVGGKWDSSSYEQYF
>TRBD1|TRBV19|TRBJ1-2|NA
TGTGCCAGTAGTATAGGGGGGACAGGGTTTGACTACACCTTC
CASSIGGTGFDYTF
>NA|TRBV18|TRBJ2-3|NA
TGTGCCAGCTCACCACAGAGCACTAGCACAGATACGCAGTATTTT
CASSPQSTSTDTQYF
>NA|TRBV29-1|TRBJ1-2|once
TGCAGCGTTGAGGCCCCGGGCTATGGCTACACCTTC
CSVEAPGYGYTF
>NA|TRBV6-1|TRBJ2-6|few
TGTGCCAGCAGTGAAGGCAGGGTTAATCAATTATCTGGGGCCAACGTCCTGACTTTC
CASSEGRVNQLSGANVLTF
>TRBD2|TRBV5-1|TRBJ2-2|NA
TGCGCCAGCAGCTTGATCGGGAGGGCGTCGGGGGAGCTGTTTTTT
CASSLIGRASGELFF
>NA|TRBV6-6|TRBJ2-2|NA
TGTGCCAGCAGCCACTTAGGGGCCACTTTGGACGGGGAGCTGTTTTTT
CASSHLGATLDGELFF
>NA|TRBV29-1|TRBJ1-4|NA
TGCAGCGTTGAAGGTGTCCAGGGAAGTAATGAAAAACTGTTTTTT
CSVEGVQGSNEKLFF
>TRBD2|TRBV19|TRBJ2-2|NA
TGTGCCAGTAGCCGGGGGGGAGTGAACACCGGGGAGCTGTTTTTT
CASSRGGVNTGELFF
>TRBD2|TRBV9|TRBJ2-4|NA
TGTGCCAGCAGTCGCGGGGGAGGCGGGAAAAACATTCAGTACTTC
CASSRGGGGKNIQYF
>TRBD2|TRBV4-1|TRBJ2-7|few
TGCGCCAGCAGCCTACAAGCGGGAGAAGGTTCCTACGAGCAGTACTTC
CASSLQAGEGSYEQYF
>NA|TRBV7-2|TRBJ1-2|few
TGTGCCAGCAGCTCGACAGTTAACTATGGCTACACCTTC
CASSSTVNYGYTF
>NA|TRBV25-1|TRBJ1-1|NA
TGTGCCAGCAGTGGCGGGGCAGTAAGAGCTTTCTTT
CASSGGAVRAFF
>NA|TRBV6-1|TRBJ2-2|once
TGTGCCAGCAGTGCAGACTGGGCCGGGGAGCTGTTTTTT
CASSADWAGELFF
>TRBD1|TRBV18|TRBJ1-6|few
TGTGCCAGCTCAAGCCGGGACAGAAATAATTCACCCCTCCACTTT
CASSSRDRNNSPLHF
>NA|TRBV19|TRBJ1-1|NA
TGTGCCAGTACCTTCCGACATGCCATGAACACTGAAGCTTTCTTT
CASTFRHAMNTEAFF
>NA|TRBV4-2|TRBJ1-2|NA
TGTGCCAGCAGCCCACCGGACAGCCCCGTCAGTGGCTACACCTTC
CASSPPDSPVSGYTF
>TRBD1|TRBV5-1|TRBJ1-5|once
TGCGCCAGCAGCTTGGAGGGGACAGGGTTTGGGAATCAGCCCCAGCATTTT
CASSLEGTGFGNQPQHF
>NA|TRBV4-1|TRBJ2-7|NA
TGCGCCAGCAGCCAAGGTAAAGAGGGAATCTACGAGCAGTACTTC
CASSQGKEGIYEQYF
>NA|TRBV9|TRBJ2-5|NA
TGTGCCAGCAGCAACGAGGGAGAGACCCAGTACTTC
CASSNEGETQYF
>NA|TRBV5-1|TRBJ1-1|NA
TGCGCCAGCAGCCCCAGTCTGGCACAGGAAGCTTTCTTT
CASSPSLAQEAFF
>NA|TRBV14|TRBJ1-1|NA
TGTGCCAGCAGCCTCCGGGTGGACAGTGAAGCTTTCTTT
CASSLRVDSEAFF
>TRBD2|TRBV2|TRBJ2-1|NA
TGTGCCAGGGGACTAGCGGGGGATGAGCAGTTCTTC
CARGLAGDEQFF
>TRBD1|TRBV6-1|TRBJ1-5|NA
TGTGCCAGCAGTGGGACAGGGCTCAATCAGCCCCAGCATTTT
CASSGTGLNQPQHF
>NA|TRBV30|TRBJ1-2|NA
TGTGCCTGGAGTGTACAATTTGGAGGGGGGGCTGGCTACACCTTC
CAWSVQFGGGAGYTF
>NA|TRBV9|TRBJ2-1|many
TGTGCCAGCAGCGTAGGGGACATACCCAATGAGCAGTTCTTC
CASSVGDIPNEQFF
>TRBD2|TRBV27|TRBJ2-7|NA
TGTGCCAGCAGTTTATCCCCCGGGACTAACTACGAGCAGTACTTC
CASSLSPGTNYEQYF
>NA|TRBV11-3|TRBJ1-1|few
TGTGCCAGCAGCTCCCGGCGGGGAGCTGAAGCTTTCTTT
CASSSRRGAEAFF
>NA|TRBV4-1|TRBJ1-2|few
TGCGCCAGCAGCCAAGCAGACTCATATGGCTACACCTTC
CASSQADSYGYTF
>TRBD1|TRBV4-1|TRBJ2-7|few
TGCGCCAGCAGCCCCGACAGGGGGCCCTACGAGCAGTACTTC
CASSPDRGPYEQYF
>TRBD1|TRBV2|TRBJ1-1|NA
TGTGCCAGCAGTGAGGGTGTGGGAAACAGGGGGCGAACTGAAGCTTTCTTT
CASSEGVGNRGRTEAFF
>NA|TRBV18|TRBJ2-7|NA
TGTGCCAGCTCACCAGAAGCCGTAGGGGCCTACGAGCAGTACTTC
CASSPEAVGAYEQYF
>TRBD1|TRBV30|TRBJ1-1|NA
TGTGCCTGGAGTCTTCAGGGGGACACTGAAGCTTTCTTT
CAWSLQGDTEAFF
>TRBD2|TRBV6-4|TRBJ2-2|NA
TGTGCCAGCACCAAAGGACTAGCGGGGGACACCGGGGAGCTGTTTTTT
CASTKGLAGDTGELFF
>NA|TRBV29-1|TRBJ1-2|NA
TGCAGCGTTGAAGATCCGGAGGTACCGGAGGGTGGCTACACCTTC
CSVEDPEVPEGGYTF
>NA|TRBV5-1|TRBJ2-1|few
TGCGCCAGCAGCTTGGCACGCGGAAACAATGAGCAGTTCTTC
CASSLARGNNEQFF
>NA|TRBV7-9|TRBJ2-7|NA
TGTGCCAGCAGCTTTCGAACAGGAAACTACGAGCAGTACTTC
CASSFRTGNYEQYF
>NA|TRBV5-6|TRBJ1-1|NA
TGTGCCAGCAGCTTGGCAGATACTGAAGCTTTCTTT
CASSLADTEAFF
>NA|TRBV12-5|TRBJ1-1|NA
TGTGCTAGTGATTCCAGGCGGGATGAAGCTTTCTTT
CASDSRRDEAFF
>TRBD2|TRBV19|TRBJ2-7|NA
TGTGCCAGTAGTCTGGGGACTAGCGGGATCTACGAGCAGTACTTC
CASSLGTSGIYEQYF